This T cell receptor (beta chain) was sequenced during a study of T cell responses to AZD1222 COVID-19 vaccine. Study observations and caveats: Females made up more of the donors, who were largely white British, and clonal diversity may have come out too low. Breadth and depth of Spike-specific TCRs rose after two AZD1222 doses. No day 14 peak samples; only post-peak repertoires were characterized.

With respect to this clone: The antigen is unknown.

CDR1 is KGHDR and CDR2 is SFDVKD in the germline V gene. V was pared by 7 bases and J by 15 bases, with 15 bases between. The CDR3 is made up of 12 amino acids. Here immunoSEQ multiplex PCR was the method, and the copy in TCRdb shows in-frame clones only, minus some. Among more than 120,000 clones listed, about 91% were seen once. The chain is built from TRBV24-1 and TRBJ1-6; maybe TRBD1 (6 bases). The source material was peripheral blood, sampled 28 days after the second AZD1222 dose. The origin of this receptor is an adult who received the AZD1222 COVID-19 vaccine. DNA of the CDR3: TGTGCCACCAGGGACCTACAGGGACTCCTCCACTTT. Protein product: CATRDLQGLLHF.